This T cell receptor beta chain was recorded in a study of OX40 agonist ivuxolimab in advanced cancers. Study details: Participants, 70% to 90% male, averaged approximately 65 years of age, ranging from about 23 to 90. Study observations and caveats: Among expanded peripheral T cells, antigen specificity went undetermined.

This clone was detected a few times. Its antigen is currently unknown. Data came from immunoSEQ multiplex PCR; TCRdb stores just in-frame clones and leaves some out. The data contain some 100,000 clones, roughly 80% of them singletons. This CDR3 has 12 amino acids. The V gene end was trimmed by 5 bases and the J gene end by 7 bases; junction bases not matched to a gene: 4. Per germline, CDR1 MNHEY and CDR2 SMNVEV (reference sequence). The sequence was collected from an adult with an advanced solid tumor such as melanoma, head and neck, liver or kidney cancer. The rearrangement joins TRBV27 to TRBJ1-2; 7 bases align to TRBD1. The material was CD4+ or CD8+ T cells sorted from blood, obtained in a trial of the OX40 agonist ivuxolimab. The CDR3 bases are TGTGCCAGCAGTGGCGACAGGGCTGGCTACACCTTC. Protein product: CASSGDRAGYTF.